These 3 T cell receptor beta chains were all obtained from the same sample, sequenced in a study of blood T cells in healthy people across ages (dated by TCRdb to about 2015). The library was generated by 5' RACE. Sequencing relied on an Illumina HiSeq 2500. A second PCR of about 7 to 12 cycles was run with a J-beta primer mix and a sample-barcoded 5' primer. TCRdb handled the public reads itself, with Q25 trimming in fastp and clone calling in MiXCR, and kept productive beta chains. Rows are unified per CDR3 protein, each entry keeping the most common DNA and genes. The sample profile shows 650,000 to 800,000 distinct CDR3 sequences; under 55% of them were found once. In total, the top ten clones hold nearly 20% of the sample. Sequenced sample: blood. The receptors derive from a man in his fifties or sixties in good health.

Of note for this clonotype: The junction does not match germline at one end; this may be a read error. The chain recombines TRBV19 with TRBJ2-4; D gene ambiguous. Germline V CDR1 and CDR2: LNHDA, SQIVND (reference sequence). CDR3 length equals 16 residues. This CDR3 is CAGSMSSELAKNIQYF. As DNA, the CDR3 is TGTGCCGGTAGTATGTCAAGCGAGCTAGCCAAAAACATTCAGTACTTC.

On this clonotype: It is likely a read error, because the conserved phenylalanine at the end of the CDR3 is missing. The chain couples TRBV20-1 to TRBJ2-1; D possibly matches TRBD1 or TRBD2 (5 bases each). CDR1 and CDR2 from the germline V gene are DFQATT and SNEGSKA (reference sequence). The CDR3 length is 12 residues. V was cut by 6 bases and J by 6 bases, with 12 bases left in between. In DNA, the CDR3 is TGCAGTGCGGGGACGGGGCCCAATGAGCAGTTCGTC. Translated, it gives CSAGTGPNEQFV.

As regards this clonotype: A junction boundary mismatches the germline segment, possibly from a read error. This chain's CDR3 is CASSQGGGNAEAFF. The CDR3 coding sequence is TGTGCCAGCAGCCAAGGGGGAGGGAACGCTGAAGCTTTCTTT. The chain is built from TRBV4-2 and TRBJ1-1; D is uncertain. The CDR3 has 14 amino acids. The germline V gene encodes CDR1 LGHNA and CDR2 YNFKEQ.